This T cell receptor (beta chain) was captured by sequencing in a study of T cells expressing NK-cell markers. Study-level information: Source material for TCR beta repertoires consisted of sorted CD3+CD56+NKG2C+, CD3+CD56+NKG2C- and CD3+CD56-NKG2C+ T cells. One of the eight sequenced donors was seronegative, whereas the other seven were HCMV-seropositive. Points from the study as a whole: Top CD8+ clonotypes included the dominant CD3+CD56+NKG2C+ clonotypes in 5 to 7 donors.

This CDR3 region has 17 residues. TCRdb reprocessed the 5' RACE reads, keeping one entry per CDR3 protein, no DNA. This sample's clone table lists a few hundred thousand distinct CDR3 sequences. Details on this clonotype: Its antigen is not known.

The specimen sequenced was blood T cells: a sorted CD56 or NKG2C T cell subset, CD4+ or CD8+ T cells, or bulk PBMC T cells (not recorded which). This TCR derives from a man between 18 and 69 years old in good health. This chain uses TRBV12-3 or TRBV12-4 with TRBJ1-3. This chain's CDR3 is CASSSILASSSGNTIYF.